The 25 T cell receptor beta chains in this list originate from one sample, sequenced in a study of OX40 agonist ivuxolimab in advanced cancers. Repertoires were generated with immunoSEQ multiplex PCR, while TCRdb's copy carries only in-frame clones and drops some. Of 20,000 to 30,000 clones in the sample, approximately 91% were seen once. This specimen consisted of CD4+ or CD8+ T cells sorted from blood, obtained in a trial of the OX40 agonist ivuxolimab. The receptors originated from an adult with an advanced solid tumor such as melanoma, head and neck, liver or kidney cancer.

The chain couples TRBV10-3 to TRBJ2-3; D assignment may be TRBD1 or TRBD2 (5 bases each). V lost 2 bases and J lost 0, with 18 bases in between. CDR1 is ENHRY and CDR2 is SYGVKD in the germline V gene. The CDR3 runs 18 residues. CDR3 region: CAISELPWGRTSTDTQYF. CDR3 in DNA: TGTGCCATCAGTGAGCTCCCCTGGGGGAGAACTAGCACAGATACGCAGTATTTT.

The V call is TRBV27, the J call TRBJ2-2; 10 bases agree with TRBD2. Germline V gives CDR1 MNHEY, CDR2 SMNVEV (reference sequence). This CDR3 is 17 amino acids long. V lost 4 bases to trimming and J lost 6 bases; unmatched junction nucleotides: 11. This chain's CDR3 is CASSSPLRAGGPGELFF. CDR3 DNA sequence: TGTGCCAGCAGTTCCCCGTTACGAGCGGGGGGGCCCGGGGAGCTGTTTTTT.

V and J are TRBV4-3 and TRBJ2-7, with D perhaps assigned TRBD1 or TRBD2 (5 bases each). The V end lost 3 bases, the J end lost 4 bases, and 16 bases lay between the germline ends. CDR3 length equals 15 residues. CDR1 LGHNA and CDR2 YSLEER come from the germline V gene. CDR3 residues: CASSHTGRSQYEQYF. CDR3 bases: TGCGCCAGCAGCCACACGGGACGGTCTCAATACGAGCAGTACTTC.

This rearrangement joins TRBV13 to TRBJ2-1; TRBD1 or TRBD2 may be the D gene (5 bases each). Germline loops: CDR1 PRHDT, CDR2 FYEKMQ (reference sequence). The CDR3 is 14 amino acids. With 4 bases removed from V and 15 bases from J, the gap between germline ends came to 22 bases. The CDR3 sequence: CASSSGRLLVDLFF. CDR3 in DNA: TGTGCCAGCAGCTCGGGGCGCCTACTAGTTGACCTGTTCTTC.

The chain joins TRBV5-4 to TRBJ1-1; D might be TRBD1 (6 bases). Trimming left V 3 bases short and J 2 bases short, with 11 bases between. The germline CDR1 and CDR2 sequences are SGHNT and YYREEE (reference sequence). This CDR3 region has 14 residues. CDR3 sequence: CASSWGHPNTEAFF. In nucleotides, the CDR3 is TGTGCCAGCAGCTGGGGACACCCTAACACTGAAGCTTTCTTT.

This clone was counted a few times. The chain is built from TRBV27 and TRBJ2-5, with D possibly matching TRBD2 (6 bases). Looked up from germline, CDR1 is MNHEY and CDR2 is SMNVEV (reference sequence). CDR3 length equals 18 residues. V lost 5 bases and J lost 2, with 24 bases in between. CDR3 protein: CASSPTPSGRLGQETQYF. In DNA, the CDR3 is TGTGCCAGCAGTCCCACCCCCTCAGGGAGGTTGGGGCAAGAGACCCAGTACTTC.

This clone was observed a single time. The CDR3 nucleotides read TGTGCCAGCAGTGAAGTGGGGGCTGGAGAGACCCAGTACTTC. This encodes CASSEVGAGETQYF. This chain connects TRBV6-1 to TRBJ2-5, with D possibly matching TRBD1 (6 bases). The CDR3 loop spans 14 amino acids. Per germline, CDR1 MNHNS and CDR2 SASEGT. Trimming pared 1 base from V and 4 bases from J, leaving 10 bases between.

The chain uses TRBV6-5 and TRBJ1-1, with D possibly being TRBD1 (5 bases). This CDR3 has 11 amino acids. Germline CDR1 reads MNHEY; CDR2 reads SVGAGI. V dropped 11 bases and J dropped 8 bases, with 15 bases sitting between them. In DNA form, the CDR3 reads TGTGCCCTCCCGAGACAGAAAGAAGCTTTCTTT. It codes for CALPRQKEAFF.

This clone was seen only once. The chain uses TRBV4-1 and TRBJ2-1; no clear D. The length of the CDR3 is 13 residues. Per germline, CDR1 MGHRA and CDR2 YSYEKL. V was clipped by 0 bases and J by 7 bases, with 7 bases between them. The CDR3, as DNA: TGCGCCAGCAGCCAAGAAATCTGGAATGAGCAGTTCTTC. This codes for CASSQEIWNEQFF.

This clone showed up just once. V gene TRBV5-4 combines with J gene TRBJ2-5; 8 bases map to TRBD1. From germline, CDR1 is SGHNT and CDR2 YYREEE (reference sequence). This CDR3 comprises 15 residues. The trim removed 2 bases at V and 11 bases at J, leaving 14 bases unmatched. CDR3 residues: CASSFETGAPGEQYF. DNA of the CDR3: TGTGCCAGCAGCTTCGAGACAGGGGCCCCCGGGGAGCAGTACTTC.

This sequence joins TRBV9 and TRBJ2-1; 9 bases line up with TRBD1. Germline CDR1 is SGDLS and CDR2 is YYNGEE. CDR3 size: 21 residues. Trimming at V came to 4 bases and at J to 8 bases, leaving 28 bases not matched to a gene. The CDR3 reads CASSLRAGGPTGGLGIHEQFF. The CDR3, as DNA: TGTGCCAGCAGCCTCAGAGCCGGGGGACCCACAGGGGGCCTAGGGATCCATGAGCAGTTCTTC. Together with reference TRBV9 and TRBJ2-1, the CDR3 gives the full variable domain: DSGVTQTPKHLITATGQRVTLRCSPRSGDLSVYWYQQSLDQGLQFLIQYYNGEERAKGNILERFSAQQFPDLHSELNLSSLELGDSALYFCASSLRAGGPTGGLGIHEQFFGPGTRLTVL.

This chain uses TRBV5-5 with TRBJ1-1; D remains unclear. The CDR3 totals 15 residues. Trimming removed 2 bases at V and 0 bases at J, with 11 bases between. The germline gives CDR1 SGHKS, CDR2 YYEKEE (reference sequence). The CDR3 nucleotides are TGTGCCAGCAGCTTTGACCCGGGGATGAACACTGAAGCTTTCTTT. This codes for CASSFDPGMNTEAFF.

The chain carries TRBV5-1 and TRBJ2-3; D call uncertain. Trimming shortened V by 7 bases and J by 5 bases, and 8 bases separated the two germline ends. There are 11 residues in the CDR3. Germline loops: CDR1 SGHRS, CDR2 YFSETQ. The DNA for the CDR3 is TGCGCCAGCGCGTCAGGAGATACGCAGTATTTT. Translated, it gives CASASGDTQYF.

CDR3 protein: CATSRERRGNEQFF. In nucleotides, the CDR3 is TGTGCCACCAGCAGAGAGCGGAGGGGCAATGAGCAGTTCTTC. This chain links TRBV15 with TRBJ2-1, with D maybe TRBD2 (6 bases). V lost 0 bases and J 6 bases, leaving 9 bases between the germline ends. CDR3 length: 14 amino acids. The V gene's germline CDR1 is LNHNV and CDR2 YYDKDF (reference sequence).

V is TRBV4-1 and J is TRBJ2-5; D may be TRBD1 (6 bases). CDR3 length equals 14 residues. Trimming pared 1 base from V and 5 bases from J, leaving 11 bases between. The germline gives CDR1 MGHRA, CDR2 YSYEKL. The CDR3 sequence is CASSQGQEMETQYF. The DNA of the CDR3 is TGCGCCAGCAGCCAAGGACAGGAAATGGAGACCCAGTACTTC.

The chain uses TRBV6-1 and TRBJ2-7; D is tentatively TRBD1 or TRBD2 (5 bases each). V was clipped by 3 bases and J by 5 bases, with 14 bases between them. Germline-derived CDR1 and CDR2 are MNHNS and SASEGT. The CDR3 covers 14 residues. The CDR3 bases are TGTGCCAGCAGTGAGGGGACCAGCAGGAACGAGCAGTACTTC. This translates into CASSEGTSRNEQYF.

The DNA for the CDR3 is TGCGCCAGCAGCCAAGAGCAACTACTCACCGGGGAGCTGTTTTTT. It translates to CASSQEQLLTGELFF. The genes are TRBV4-1 and TRBJ2-2; D uncertain. This CDR3 is 15 amino acids long. Germline V CDR1 and CDR2: MGHRA, YSYEKL. Trimming shortened V by 0 bases and J by 4 bases, and 9 bases separated the two germline ends.

This chain connects TRBV11-2 to TRBJ1-1, with TRBD1 matching 8 bases. Germline-derived CDR1 and CDR2 are SGHAT and FQNNGV. With V trimmed by 5 bases and J by 0 bases, 17 bases remained unmatched. The CDR3 has 19 residues. CDR3 bases: TGTGCCAGCAGCCGGGTTAGGGGACAGGCTTCGCTAGTGAACACTGAAGCTTTCTTT. Translated: CASSRVRGQASLVNTEAFF.

The chain employs TRBV13 and TRBJ2-6; D is unclear. Germline values: CDR1 PRHDT, CDR2 FYEKMQ (reference sequence). Trimming took 1 base from V and 4 from J, leaving 8 bases between them. This CDR3 is built from 15 residues. The CDR3 reads CASSLEQAGANVLTF. CDR3 in DNA: TGTGCCAGCAGCTTAGAGCAAGCCGGGGCCAACGTCCTGACTTTC.

The rearrangement links TRBV5-7 to TRBJ1-2, with a possible D match to TRBD1 (6 bases). TRBV5-7 is an open reading frame whose function is uncertain. The CDR3 contains 15 residues. V shed 3 bases and J shed 8 bases, with 20 bases lying between them. The CDR3 DNA is TGTGCCAGCAGCTCCCGGGACAACCTTAAGGGCGGCTACACCTTC. This translates into CASSSRDNLKGGYTF.

The genes are TRBV4-1 and TRBJ1-5; D unresolved. CDR3 length: 12 amino acids. Germline lookup yields CDR1 MGHRA and CDR2 YSYEKL. The V gene lost 0 bases and the J gene lost 7 bases, with 4 bases spanning the gap. CDR3 protein: CASSQDSQPQHF. For the CDR3, the DNA is TGCGCCAGCAGCCAAGATAGCCAGCCCCAGCATTTT.

V usage is TRBV30 and J usage is TRBJ1-1; 7 bases map to TRBD1. The length of the CDR3 is 16 residues. Germline CDR1 reads GTSNPN; CDR2 reads SVGIG (reference sequence). Germline trimming cut 3 bases from V and 6 bases from J; bases unmatched to any gene: 16. This CDR3 is CAWSRQGGMSSSEAFF. In nucleotides, the CDR3 is TGTGCCTGGAGCCGCCAGGGGGGAATGTCGAGTTCTGAAGCTTTCTTT.

This clone was counted once. V gene TRBV2 combines with J gene TRBJ2-7; D unresolved. Trimming left V 1 base short and J 2 bases short, with 9 bases between. Germline values: CDR1 SNHLY, CDR2 FYNNEI. The CDR3 consists of 14 residues. CDR3 DNA sequence: TGTGCCAGCAGTGAAGAGCAGGAGACCTACGAGCAGTACTTC. As protein: CASSEEQETYEQYF.

This clone has just one count. The genes are TRBV6-5 and TRBJ2-3; a possible D gene is TRBD2 (6 bases). V lost 2 bases, J lost 0 bases, and 9 bases lay in between. The germline V gene encodes CDR1 MNHEY and CDR2 SVGAGI. The CDR3 sequence is 15 residues long. CDR3 DNA: TGTGCCAGCAGTTACGGCGGGACTAGCACAGATACGCAGTATTTT. Protein sequence: CASSYGGTSTDTQYF.

V is TRBV9 and J is TRBJ2-3, with a possible D match to TRBD1 (5 bases). CDR3 length: 16 residues. V was cut by 1 base and J by 5 bases, with 17 bases left in between. Per the germline V gene, CDR1 is SGDLS and CDR2 is YYNGEE. The chain's CDR3 is CASSVLAGLPEDTQYF. CDR3 sequence (DNA): TGTGCCAGCAGCGTACTCGCAGGGTTGCCAGAAGATACGCAGTATTTT. Complete variable domain (other parts from reference TRBV9 and TRBJ2-3): DSGVTQTPKHLITATGQRVTLRCSPRSGDLSVYWYQQSLDQGLQFLIQYYNGEERAKGNILERFSAQQFPDLHSELNLSSLELGDSALYFCASSVLAGLPEDTQYFGPGTRLTVL.